This TCR beta chain was found in a study of shared clonotypes between healthy human individuals. This CDR3 has 15 amino acids. From germline, CDR1 is MNHNS and CDR2 SASEGT. The junction had 6 bases not matched to a gene; V was cut back by 1 base and J by 5 bases. Note on this clone: Its antigen is not known.

General study results and limits: Larger estimated richness was generally recorded for naive subsets relative to memory subsets.

Sorted subsets were amplified in replicate PCRs using 200 to 250 ng DNA, around 30,000 T cell genomes. TCRdb's table, derived via immunoSEQ multiplex PCR, lists solely in-frame clones and lacks some. This sample has some 1.5 million clones, with roughly 96% found just once. The sequencing input was naive CD4+ T cells sorted from blood. Specified subset: CD45RA+ positively selected. This chain connects TRBV6-1 to TRBJ2-7, with 9 nucleotides matching TRBD1. The sequence was obtained from a man under 40 in good health. CDR3 in amino acids: CASSEVWGQGNEQYF. CDR3 nucleotides: TGTGCCAGCAGTGAAGTATGGGGACAGGGTAACGAGCAGTACTTC.